These T cell receptor beta chains were read from a single sample in a study of OX40 agonist ivuxolimab in advanced cancers. Data came from immunoSEQ multiplex PCR; TCRdb stores just in-frame clones and leaves some out. The table records 45,000 to 65,000 clones, 79% of them present only once. The sample was CD4+ or CD8+ T cells sorted from blood, taken in a trial of the OX40 agonist ivuxolimab. The receptors derive from an adult with an advanced solid tumor such as melanoma, head and neck, liver or kidney cancer. CDR3s include the opening cysteine and the closing phenylalanine or tryptophan. The order of the fields is D gene, J gene, V gene, clone size, CDR3 DNA, CDR3 protein. The D gene is left open where the match is weak. Not all rows give a size; the values are once, few, many and, for expanded clones, a class.

NA,TRBJ1-5,TRBV6-1,NA,TGTGCCAGCAGTGAATCGTGGTCTTGGCACCCCGGCCAGCCCCAGCATTTT,CASSESWSWHPGQPQHF
NA,TRBJ1-2,TRBV6-5,NA,TGTGCCAGCAGGCCCCGGGGGCGACGTGGCTACACCTTC,CASRPRGRRGYTF
NA,TRBJ1-1,TRBV18,NA,TGTGCCAGCTCACCACTGGGGGAAGCTGAAGCTTTCTTT,CASSPLGEAEAFF
NA,TRBJ2-1,TRBV14,once,TGTGCCAGCAGCCCCCGGACTACATACTACAATGAGCAGTTCTTC,CASSPRTTYYNEQFF
NA,TRBJ2-5,TRBV25-1,NA,TGTGCCAGCAGGGAAGAGACCCAGTACTTC,CASREETQYF
NA,TRBJ1-1,TRBV6-5,NA,TGTGCCAGCAGTTCCCCTGGGGGCTCGAACACTGAAGCTTTCTTT,CASSSPGGSNTEAFF
TRBD1,TRBJ1-3,TRBV4-1,once,TGCGCCAGCAGCCAAGATCACGGCAGGGGGTATGGAAACACCATATATTTT,CASSQDHGRGYGNTIYF
NA,TRBJ1-2,TRBV6-6,NA,TGTGCCAGCAGTGGTCCCGGGGTTCCAGGGGCGGTTGGCTACACCTTC,CASSGPGVPGAVGYTF
NA,TRBJ1-1,TRBV2,NA,TGTGCCAGCGAGAGGGACACGAACACTGAAGCTTTCTTT,CASERDTNTEAFF
NA,TRBJ1-2,TRBV5-3,once,TGTGCCAGCAGCTTGGGCCTTTTCGGCGCTGGCTACACCTTC,CASSLGLFGAGYTF
TRBD2,TRBJ2-3,TRBV7-2,NA,TGTGCCAGCAGCCCTGGGGGGGGGAGACTTACGCAGTATTTT,CASSPGGGRLTQYF
NA,TRBJ1-1,TRBV11-2,NA,TGTGCCAGCAGCCCATCGGACAGATTGAACACTGAAGCTTTCTTT,CASSPSDRLNTEAFF
TRBD1,TRBJ1-1,TRBV5-1,NA,TGCGCCAGCAGCCCTAGGACAGGGGGCCAAGCTTTCTTT,CASSPRTGGQAFF
NA,TRBJ2-7,TRBV7-3,NA,TGTGCCAGCACCCTCCTCGGTGAGCAGTACTTC,CASTLLGEQYF
NA,TRBJ2-5,TRBV9,NA,TGTGCCAGCAGCGTAGCTACCGGCAGGTCCCCCTTGGAGACCCAGTACTTC,CASSVATGRSPLETQYF
NA,TRBJ2-5,TRBV7-3,NA,TGTGCCAGCAGCTTAAACCAGGGAGAGACCCAGTACTTC,CASSLNQGETQYF
TRBD2,TRBJ2-1,TRBV2,NA,TGTGCCAGCAGTGATCGGACTAGCTCCTACAATGAGCAGTTCTTC,CASSDRTSSYNEQFF
NA,TRBJ1-1,TRBV5-1,NA,TGCGCCAGCACCTCAAACCGGCCGGGAGGGAGCACTGAAGCTTTCTTT,CASTSNRPGGSTEAFF
NA,TRBJ2-7,TRBV7-2,NA,TGTGCCAGCAGCTTACAGGTCGGCGAGCAGTACTTC,CASSLQVGEQYF
TRBD1,TRBJ2-7,TRBV18,NA,TGTGCCAGCTCACCGGGACAGGGGGCGGCCGAGCAGTACTTC,CASSPGQGAAEQYF
NA,TRBJ2-7,TRBV21-1,once,TGTGCCAGCACCGCGGAACCCTACGAGCAGTACTTC,CASTAEPYEQYF